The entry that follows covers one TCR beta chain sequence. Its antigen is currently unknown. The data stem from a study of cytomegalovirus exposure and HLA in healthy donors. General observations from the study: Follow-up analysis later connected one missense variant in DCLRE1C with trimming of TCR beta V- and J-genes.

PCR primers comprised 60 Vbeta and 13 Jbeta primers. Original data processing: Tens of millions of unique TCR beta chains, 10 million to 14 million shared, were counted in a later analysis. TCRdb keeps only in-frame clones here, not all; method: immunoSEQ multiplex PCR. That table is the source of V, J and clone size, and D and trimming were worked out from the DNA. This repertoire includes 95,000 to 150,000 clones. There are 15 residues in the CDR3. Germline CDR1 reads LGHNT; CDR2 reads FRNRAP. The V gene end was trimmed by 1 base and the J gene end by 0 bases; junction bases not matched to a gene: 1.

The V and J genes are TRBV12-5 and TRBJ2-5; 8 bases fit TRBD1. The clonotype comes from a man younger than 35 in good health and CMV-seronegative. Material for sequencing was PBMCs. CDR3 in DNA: TGTGCTAGTGGTTTGGGGACAGGGCACCAAGAGACCCAGTACTTC. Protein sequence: CASGLGTGHQETQYF.